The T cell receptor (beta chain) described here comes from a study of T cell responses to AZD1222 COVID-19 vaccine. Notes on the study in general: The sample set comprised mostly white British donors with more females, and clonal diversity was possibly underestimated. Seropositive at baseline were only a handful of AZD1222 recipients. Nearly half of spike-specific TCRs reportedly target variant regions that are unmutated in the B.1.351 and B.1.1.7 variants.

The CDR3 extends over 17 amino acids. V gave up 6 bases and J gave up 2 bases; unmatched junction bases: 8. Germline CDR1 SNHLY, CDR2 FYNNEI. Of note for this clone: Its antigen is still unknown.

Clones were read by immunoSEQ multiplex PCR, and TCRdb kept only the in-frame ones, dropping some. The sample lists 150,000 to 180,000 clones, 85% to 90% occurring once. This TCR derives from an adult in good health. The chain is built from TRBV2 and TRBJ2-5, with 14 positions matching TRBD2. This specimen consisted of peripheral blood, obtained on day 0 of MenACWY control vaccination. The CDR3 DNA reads TGTGCCAGCAGCTATGGGACTAGCGGGGGCCTACAAGAGACCCAGTACTTC. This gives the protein CASSYGTSGGLQETQYF.